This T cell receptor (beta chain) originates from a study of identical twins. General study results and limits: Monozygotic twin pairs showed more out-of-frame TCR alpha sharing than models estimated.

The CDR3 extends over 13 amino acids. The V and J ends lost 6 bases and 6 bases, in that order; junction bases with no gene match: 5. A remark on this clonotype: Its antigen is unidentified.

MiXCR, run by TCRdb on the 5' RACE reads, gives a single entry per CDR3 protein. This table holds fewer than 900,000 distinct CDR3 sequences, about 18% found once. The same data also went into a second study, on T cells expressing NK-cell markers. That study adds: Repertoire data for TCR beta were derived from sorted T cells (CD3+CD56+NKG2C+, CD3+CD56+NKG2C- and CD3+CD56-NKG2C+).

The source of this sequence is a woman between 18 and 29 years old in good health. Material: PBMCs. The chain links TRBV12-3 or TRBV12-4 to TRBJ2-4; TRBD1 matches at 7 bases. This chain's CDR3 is CASSPGTVNIQYF. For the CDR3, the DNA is TGTGCCAGCAGCCCTGGGACAGTAAACATTCAGTACTTC.